These T cell receptor beta chains were read from a single sample in a study of monozygotic twins with cystic fibrosis. The protocol was immunoSEQ multiplex PCR, while the TCRdb copy is restricted to in-frame clones and leaves out a portion. Of about 20,000 clones in the sample, approximately 96% are singletons; the top ten hold roughly 1.9%. Sample: blood. Source of these receptors: a woman between 25 and 40 years old with cystic fibrosis. Each CDR3 is given with its conserved first and last residue.

TRBJ1-3 TRBV19 CASITNSGNTIYF
TRBJ2-4 TRBV4-1 CASSQTSGGPVAKNIQYF
TRBJ2-7 TRBV19 CASKPQGIYEQYF
TRBJ2-7 TRBV7-9 CASSLGQGGTYEQYF
TRBJ2-5 TRBV6-5 CASSYSNRVETQYF
TRBJ1-6 TRBV10-2 CASRGVGNNSPLHF
TRBJ1-2 TRBV14 CASSQARGNGGPYGYTF
TRBJ2-1 TRBV13 CASSPGPSSYNEQFF
TRBJ1-5 TRBV6-1 CASSEGTGGRWRQPQHF
TRBJ2-1 TRBV18 CASSPLSSLSYNEQFF
TRBJ1-6 TRBV5-1 CASSRGEARSPLHF
TRBJ2-1 TRBV29-1 CSVDRGVNNEQFF
TRBJ1-3 TRBV7-9 CASSLAGYTIYF
TRBJ1-6 TRBV6-5 CASSYGRTGVTSPLHF
TRBJ2-2 TRBV6-1 CASSTVETGELFF
TRBJ2-4 TRBV19 CASSPTDTSKNIQYF
TRBJ1-2 TRBV6-6 CASSRQGAYGYTF
TRBJ1-6 TRBV2 CASSQANSPLHF
TRBJ2-3 TRBV6-6 CASGGGPDTQYF
TRBJ2-7 TRBV27 CASSFTGQYEQYF
TRBJ1-5 TRBV23-1 CASTHFGVQPQHF
TRBJ2-1 TRBV9 CASSVDDAYNEQFF
TRBJ2-4 TRBV6-1 CASSEIEAGGRDIQYF
TRBJ1-2 TRBV11-2 CASSHGQGFGGYTF
TRBJ1-2 TRBV27 CASRLRQTELNYGYTF
TRBJ2-2 TRBV5-6 CASSLEGGELFF
TRBJ2-5 TRBV5-1 CASSLGGPLGETQYF
TRBJ1-1 TRBV5-1 CASTKTGSGEAFF
TRBJ1-1 TRBV11-2 CASSLGRGTGNTEAFF
TRBJ2-2 TRBV5-1 CASSLYRGDGELFF
TRBJ1-1 TRBV4-1 CASSRAGNPEAFF
TRBJ1-5 TRBV2 CASGNTGLQPQHF
TRBJ2-2 TRBV4-1 CASSPLVGTGELFF
TRBJ1-6 TRBV5-1 CASSDAGSSYNSPLHF